Detailed here is one TCR beta chain. The CDR3 runs to 14 residues. The germline V gene has CDR1 SEHNR and CDR2 FQNEAQ (reference sequence). V was shortened by 1 base and J by 10 bases, with 16 bases between the two germline ends. The sample is drawn from a study of blood T cell repertoires in COVID-19. Study at large: PBMCs, B-cell-depleted T cells, or T cells provided the cDNA or gDNA that made up the material.

Libraries were prepared by immunoSEQ multiplex PCR; TCRdb keeps only in-frame clonotypes and omits some of them. The sample includes around 110,000 clones, over 60% of them seen just once. The V gene is TRBV7-9, the J gene TRBJ1-1, with D maybe TRBD1 (5 bases). The sequence was obtained from a man between 65 and 85 years old with acute or convalescent COVID-19. Sequencing was performed on peripheral blood. This chain's CDR3 is CASSLGGVRTAAFF. DNA of the CDR3: TGTGCCAGCAGCTTAGGGGGGGTACGGACGGCAGCTTTCTTT.